Below, 18 T cell receptor beta chains from the same sample are listed, as sequenced in a study of cytomegalovirus exposure and HLA in healthy donors. It was with 60 Vbeta and 13 Jbeta primers that the PCR ran. The table came from immunoSEQ multiplex PCR; TCRdb's copy has only in-frame clones and leaves some out. The sample has about 170,000 clones, 75% to 85% seen once. The sequencing input was PBMCs. All receptors come from a female donor in good health and CMV-seronegative.

In this sample, this clone turned up a few times. The rearrangement links TRBV9 to TRBJ1-2; maybe TRBD1 (5 bases). Germline CDR1 reads SGDLS; CDR2 reads YYNGEE. V gave up 0 bases and J gave up 3 bases, with 9 bases separating them. The CDR3 loop spans 14 amino acids. CDR3 protein: CASSVDQGHYGYTF. The CDR3 DNA is TGTGCCAGCAGCGTAGATCAGGGTCACTATGGCTACACCTTC.

The chain uses TRBV30 and TRBJ1-2; TRBD1 might be the D (5 bases). V dropped 2 bases and J dropped 4 bases, with 23 bases sitting between them. The germline CDR1 and CDR2 sequences are GTSNPN and SVGIG (reference sequence). The CDR3 covers 17 residues. The CDR3 coding sequence is TGTGCCTGGAGTCCCCCTCTATTGATAGTTCAGGGCTATGGCTACACCTTC. Its translation is CAWSPPLLIVQGYGYTF.

This clone was seen a few times. This chain links TRBV28 with TRBJ2-3, with D possibly being TRBD1 (6 bases). Trimming shortened V by 3 bases and J by 5 bases, and 12 bases separated the two germline ends. CDR3 size: 14 residues. The germline V gene encodes CDR1 MDHEN and CDR2 SYDVKM. The DNA of the CDR3 is TGTGCCAGCAGTTTCTCAACAGGGTTAGATACGCAGTATTTT. As protein: CASSFSTGLDTQYF.

This sequence joins TRBV6-5 and TRBJ2-3, with 7 bases identical to TRBD2. V shed 0 bases and J 2 bases; nucleotides not matched to a gene: 2. Looked up from germline, CDR1 is MNHEY and CDR2 is SVGAGI. CDR3 length: 15 amino acids. The CDR3 region is CASSYSGLLTDTQYF. In DNA, the CDR3 is TGTGCCAGCAGTTACTCGGGACTACTCACAGATACGCAGTATTTT.

The chain links TRBV28 to TRBJ1-2; 7 bases match TRBD1. The CDR3 runs to 13 residues. V was clipped by 6 bases and J by 4 bases; unmatched bases: 5. The germline V gene encodes CDR1 MDHEN and CDR2 SYDVKM. The CDR3 DNA sequence: TGTGCCAGCAGACAGACAGGGACCTATGGCTACACCTTC. Translation: CASRQTGTYGYTF.

This clone was observed once. The chain is built from TRBV7-9 and TRBJ2-1; 11 nucleotides agree with TRBD2. The CDR3 is 17 amino acids. CDR1 and CDR2 from the germline V gene are SEHNR and FQNEAQ (reference sequence). Trimming removed 5 bases from V and 0 bases from J; junction bases left unmatched: 6. The CDR3 nucleotides read TGTGCCAGCAGCCCACGACTAGCGGGGAGCTCCTACAATGAGCAGTTCTTC. Translation gives CASSPRLAGSSYNEQFF.

CDR3: CASKRGENTGELFF. CDR3 DNA: TGTGCCAGCAAGCGGGGCGAGAACACCGGGGAGCTGTTTTTT. The chain couples TRBV6-4 to TRBJ2-2; 7 bases are shared with TRBD2. V trimming: 7 bases; J trimming: 1 base; junction bases outside the gene matches: 3. Germline V gene lookup returns CDR1 MRHNA and CDR2 SNTAGT. CDR3 length: 14 amino acids.

V is TRBV6-6 and J is TRBJ1-1; TRBD1 matches at 8 bases. Unmatched junction bases numbered 9, after V lost 0 bases and J lost 6 bases. CDR3 length: 16 residues. Germline CDR1 reads MNHNY; CDR2 reads SVGAGI (reference sequence). This chain's CDR3 is CASSYSYQGAYSEAFF. CDR3 sequence (DNA): TGTGCCAGCAGTTACTCGTACCAGGGGGCATACTCTGAAGCTTTCTTT.

This clone was found once. The rearrangement links TRBV18 to TRBJ1-1, with D unclear. CDR1 and CDR2 (germline): KGHSH, LQKENI. The CDR3 consists of 13 residues. Trimming left V 1 base short and J 1 base short, with 4 bases between. This CDR3 is CASSPLQNTEAFF. Here the CDR3 DNA reads TGTGCCAGCTCACCACTTCAGAACACTGAAGCTTTCTTT. Based on the CDR3 plus reference TRBV18 and TRBJ1-1, the full variable domain is NAGVMQNPRHLVRRRGQEARLRCSPMKGHSHVYWYRQLPEEGLKFMVYLQKENIIDESGMPKERFSAEFPKEGPSILRIQQVVRGDSAAYFCASSPLQNTEAFFGQGTRLTVV.

This clone came up a few times. This chain connects TRBV9 to TRBJ2-7; TRBD1 matches 8 bases. J lost 2 bases, V lost 4 bases, and 5 bases had no gene match. The length of the CDR3 is 14 residues. CDR1 and CDR2 (germline): SGDLS, YYNGEE. CDR3 sequence: CASSPDRGPYEQYF. As DNA, the CDR3 is TGTGCCAGCAGCCCTGACAGGGGCCCCTACGAGCAGTACTTC.

V is TRBV5-6 and J is TRBJ2-3, with 10 bases identical to TRBD2. The CDR3 runs 16 residues. V was clipped by 2 bases and J by 6 bases; unmatched bases: 9. Per germline, CDR1 SGHDT and CDR2 YYEEEE. For the CDR3, the DNA is TGTGCCAGCAGCTTCCGACGGACTAGCGGCCTGGATACGCAGTATTTT. Its protein is CASSFRRTSGLDTQYF.

This clone was observed once. The chain links TRBV11-2 to TRBJ1-1, with 10 positions matching TRBD1. With V trimmed by 5 bases and J by 5 bases, 8 bases remained unmatched. The CDR3 sequence is 15 residues long. Germline values: CDR1 SGHAT, CDR2 FQNNGV. The CDR3 loop is CASSIRQGAGTEAFF. CDR3 nucleotide sequence: TGTGCCAGCAGCATAAGACAGGGGGCGGGTACTGAAGCTTTCTTT.

This chain joins TRBV28 and TRBJ1-1; 8 bases fit TRBD1. Unmatched junction bases numbered 10, after V lost 6 bases and J lost 4 bases. Per germline, CDR1 MDHEN and CDR2 SYDVKM. The CDR3 contains 15 residues. CDR3 nucleotide sequence: TGTGCCAGCAGGGGGCAGGGGGCAGGAAGCACTGAAGCTTTCTTT. This sequence encodes CASRGQGAGSTEAFF.

The chain recombines TRBV9 with TRBJ2-6, with D perhaps TRBD2 (5 bases). Germline lookup yields CDR1 SGDLS and CDR2 YYNGEE. V lost 2 bases, J lost 0 bases, and 15 bases lay in between. The CDR3 has 18 residues. For the CDR3, the DNA is TGTGCCAGCAGCGTCTTGACTGGCCGGGGCTCTGGGGCCAACGTCCTGACTTTC. This translates into CASSVLTGRGSGANVLTF. Complete variable domain (other parts from reference TRBV9 and TRBJ2-6): DSGVTQTPKHLITATGQRVTLRCSPRSGDLSVYWYQQSLDQGLQFLIQYYNGEERAKGNILERFSAQQFPDLHSELNLSSLELGDSALYFCASSVLTGRGSGANVLTFGAGSRLTVL.

The count of this clone is one. J is TRBJ1-2 and V is TRBV6-6; TRBD1 matches 8 bases. CDR3 size: 14 residues. Germline trimming cut 8 bases from V and 2 bases from J; bases unmatched to any gene: 7. Germline assignment: CDR1 MNHNY and CDR2 SVGAGI (reference sequence). The DNA of the CDR3 is TGTGCCAGCGTGGAACAGGGGGGGAACTATGGCTACACCTTC. Protein product: CASVEQGGNYGYTF.

The V call is TRBV9, the J call TRBJ2-2, with 8 bases identical to TRBD2. Germline CDR1 and CDR2: SGDLS and YYNGEE. With 3 bases clipped from V and 7 bases from J, the junction kept 8 bases outside the gene matches. This CDR3 is 15 amino acids long. The CDR3 DNA sequence: TGTGCCAGCAGCGGGACTAGCCTACTGGGCGGGGAGCTGTTTTTT. It translates to CASSGTSLLGGELFF.

The chain carries TRBV21-1 and TRBJ1-2; TRBD1, the table's D call, lacks a check against the DNA. TRBV21-1 is a known pseudogene. CDR3 length: 15 residues. DNA of the CDR3: TGTGCCAGCAGCAATGGGCCTTGTGCTAACTATGGCTACACCTTC. Protein product: CASSNGPCANYGYTF.

The chain links TRBV18 to TRBJ1-5, with 10 bases identical to TRBD1. V shed 4 bases and J 7 bases; nucleotides not matched to a gene: 7. Germline loops: CDR1 KGHSH, CDR2 LQKENI. The CDR3 is 15 amino acids. The CDR3 DNA sequence: TGTGCCAGCTCACGGGCAGGGACAGGGGAACAGCCCCAGCATTTT. As protein: CASSRAGTGEQPQHF.